This entry features one T cell receptor beta chain sequence. No antigen is known for it. Per germline, CDR1 SGHRS and CDR2 YFSETQ. Trimming cost V 0 bases and J 2 bases; bases outside gene matches: 4. There are 15 residues in the CDR3. With a J-beta primer mix and a sample-barcoded 5' primer, a second PCR ran about 6 to 11 cycles. Template switching added a 12-random-nucleotide identifier to every cDNA molecule. MiXCR, run by TCRdb on the 5' RACE reads, gives a single entry per CDR3 protein. The sample has 870,000 or so distinct CDR3 sequences; 25% to 30% are singletons. This sample was taken from a study of blood T cells in healthy people across ages. Per sample, extraction of total RNA gave at least 5.5 micrograms in every case. Study-wide points: A conclusive naive versus antigen-experienced comparison was prevented by the unsorted PBMCs.

The clonotype was recovered from a woman of 80 years or more in good health. The sample comprised blood. The V call is TRBV5-1, the J call TRBJ2-7; 8 bases map to TRBD2. Written as DNA, the CDR3 is TGCGCCAGCAGCTTGGATCGGGGGGGGGCCTACGAGCAGTACTTC. This sequence encodes CASSLDRGGAYEQYF.